This is a list of T cell receptor beta chains from one sample in a study of PD-1 blockade in mismatch repair-deficient tumors. Sequencing used immunoSEQ multiplex PCR; TCRdb keeps in-frame clones, though not all of them. This table holds more than 90,000 clones, approximately 80% found once. The specimen comprised peripheral blood, sampled 60 weeks after starting pembrolizumab. The receptor set was obtained from an adult with mismatch repair-deficient cancer. Each CDR3 is given with its conserved first and last residue. A D gene is named only where the DNA matches it firmly. Some rows have no size entry. The others give once, few or many, or a class for an expanded clone.

size	D	V	J	CDR3	DNA
.	.	TRBV29-1	TRBJ2-1	CSVDIVAYNEQFF	TGCAGCGTTGATATAGTGGCCTACAATGAGCAGTTCTTC
.	.	TRBV6-1	TRBJ1-5	CASSEGTVSNQPQHF	TGTGCCAGCAGTGAAGGGACAGTTAGCAATCAGCCCCAGCATTTT
.	.	TRBV4-2	TRBJ1-5	CASSHHGGDSNQPQHF	TGTGCCAGCAGCCACCACGGCGGAGATAGCAATCAGCCCCAGCATTTT
.	.	TRBV5-4	TRBJ2-5	CASSLVRQETQYF	TGTGCCAGCAGCTTGGTCAGGCAAGAGACCCAGTACTTC
.	.	TRBV27	TRBJ2-2	CASSFGGEYTGELFF	TGTGCCAGCAGTTTCGGAGGGGAATATACCGGGGAGCTGTTTTTT
once	.	TRBV5-4	TRBJ2-7	CASSLPGGTVYEQYF	TGTGCCAGCAGCTTGCCGGGCGGGACCGTCTACGAGCAGTACTTC
.	.	TRBV11-2	TRBJ2-7	CASSYRTGPYEQYF	TGTGCCAGCAGCTACCGGACGGGTCCCTACGAGCAGTACTTC
.	.	TRBV18	TRBJ2-5	CASSSRGETQYF	TGTGCCAGCTCATCGAGGGGGGAGACCCAGTACTTC
.	.	TRBV9	TRBJ2-5	CASTETLDSQETQYF	TGTGCCAGCACCGAAACCTTGGACAGCCAAGAGACCCAGTACTTC
.	TRBD1	TRBV4-3	TRBJ1-1	CASSQNGGTGGTEAFF	TGCGCCAGCAGCCAAAACGGTGGGACAGGGGGCACTGAAGCTTTCTTT
.	.	TRBV5-6	TRBJ1-2	CASSLVREQGYTF	TGTGCCAGCAGCTTGGTCAGGGAGCAAGGCTACACCTTC
.	.	TRBV7-2	TRBJ2-7	CASSRGGSDVEQYF	TGTGCCAGCAGTAGGGGGGGGTCGGACGTCGAGCAGTACTTC
.	.	TRBV6-5	TRBJ2-1	CASSPGTLSYNEQFF	TGTGCCAGCAGCCCCGGGACTCTCTCCTACAATGAGCAGTTCTTC
.	TRBD2	TRBV5-4	TRBJ2-3	CASSTGTSGTDTQYF	TGTGCCAGCAGCACCGGGACTAGCGGCACAGATACGCAGTATTTT
.	.	TRBV30	TRBJ1-5	CAWSVWAGSIQPQHF	TGTGCCTGGAGTGTTTGGGCAGGGTCAATCCAGCCCCAGCATTTT
.	.	TRBV7-3	TRBJ2-1	CASSLYLAGEQFF	TGTGCCAGCAGCTTATACCTCGCTGGTGAGCAGTTCTTC
.	.	TRBV29-1	TRBJ2-1	CSVSLPNEQFF	TGCAGCGTCTCTCTCCCCAATGAGCAGTTCTTC
.	TRBD1	TRBV28	TRBJ2-2	CASSLSGGWSTGELFF	TGTGCCAGCAGTTTATCAGGGGGCTGGAGCACCGGGGAGCTGTTTTTT
.	.	TRBV6-6	TRBJ2-7	CASSVDGNSYEQYF	TGTGCCAGCAGTGTCGACGGAAACTCCTACGAGCAGTACTTC
few	TRBD1	TRBV11-1	TRBJ1-2	CASSNDRGDGYTF	TGTGCCAGCAGCAATGACAGGGGTGACGGCTACACCTTC
.	TRBD2	TRBV4-1	TRBJ2-7	CASSHPDPGLAGGSYEQYF	TGCGCCAGCAGCCACCCCGACCCGGGACTAGCGGGAGGATCCTACGAGCAGTACTTC
few	.	TRBV25-1	TRBJ2-7	CASGTGPEQYF	TGTGCCAGCGGCACAGGGCCCGAGCAGTACTTC
.	TRBD1	TRBV28	TRBJ1-2	CASSLYNRGQNHGYTF	TGTGCCAGCAGTTTATATAACAGGGGCCAGAATCATGGCTACACCTTC
once	TRBD1	TRBV6-5	TRBJ1-2	CASRRTGANYGYTF	TGTGCCAGCAGACGGACAGGGGCCAACTATGGCTACACCTTC
.	.	TRBV19	TRBJ2-1	CASSMLSGTVEEQFF	TGTGCCAGTAGTATGTTATCTGGAACTGTCGAAGAGCAGTTCTTC
.	.	TRBV19	TRBJ2-2	CASSIVFLVGPGELFF	TGTGCCAGTAGTATAGTTTTCCTAGTTGGGCCCGGGGAGCTGTTTTTT
.	TRBD1	TRBV6-5	TRBJ2-5	CASSYTGGRETQYF	TGTGCCAGCAGTTATACAGGGGGCCGGGAGACCCAGTACTTC
.	TRBD1	TRBV6-1	TRBJ2-5	CASSEGTGRETQYF	TGTGCCAGCAGTGAAGGGACAGGGCGGGAGACCCAGTACTTC
.	TRBD2	TRBV18	TRBJ2-5	CASSPREEQETQYF	TGTGCCAGCTCACCTCGGGAGGAGCAAGAGACCCAGTACTTC